The 10 T cell receptor beta chains below all came from one sample that was sequenced in a study of blood T cell repertoires in COVID-19 (dated by TCRdb to 2018 to 2021). Libraries came from the immunoSEQ multiplex PCR assay. TCRdb limited this immuneACCESS table to in-frame rearrangements with V and J called. A share of clones is missing; checked studies link under half to unresolved V genes, and the rest is unexplained. Present in this sample are around 190,000 clones, approximately 84% of which were seen just once. The ten largest clonotypes hold more than 2.5% of the sample. The sample was PBMCs or T cells enriched from blood (not recorded which). The receptors were sampled from a woman in her twenties or thirties who had recovered from COVID-19.

This rearrangement joins TRBV7-2 to TRBJ1-2; no firm D call. V dropped 1 base and J dropped 4 bases, with 10 bases sitting between them. The CDR3 extends over 14 amino acids. Germline V gene sequence: CDR1 SGHTA, CDR2 FQGNSA. CDR3 nucleotide sequence: TGTGCCAGCAGCTTAGACCCTGGCAGCTATGGCTACACCTTC. Amino acids: CASSLDPGSYGYTF.

The genes are TRBV11-3 and TRBJ2-3; 11 positions match TRBD2. CDR1 and CDR2 (germline): SGHNT, YENEEA. The CDR3 loop spans 16 amino acids. The V and J ends lost 5 bases and 4 bases, in that order; junction bases with no gene match: 8. In nucleotides, the CDR3 is TGTGCCAGCAGCACCCGACTAGCGGGGTCGGCAGATACGCAGTATTTT. Protein sequence: CASSTRLAGSADTQYF. The variable domain in full, completed from reference TRBV11-3 and TRBJ2-3, reads EAGVVQSPRYKIIEKKQPVAFWCNPISGHNTLYWYLQNLGQGPELLIRYENEEAVDDSQLPKDRFSAERLKGVDSTLKIQPAELGDSAVYLCASSTRLAGSADTQYFGPGTRLTVL.

This sequence joins TRBV15 and TRBJ2-1; TRBD2 aligns across 10 bases. The ends lost 3 bases at V and 6 bases at J; junction bases unmatched: 5. The CDR3 is 15 amino acids. Germline CDR1 reads LNHNV; CDR2 reads YYDKDF (reference sequence). CDR3 sequence reads: CATSSETSGLNEQFF. CDR3 DNA: TGTGCCACCAGCAGTGAGACTAGCGGGCTCAATGAGCAGTTCTTC.

This clone has only one observation. The genes are TRBV10-1 and TRBJ1-2, with TRBD1 identical over 7 bases. CDR1 WNHNN and CDR2 SYGVQD come from the germline V gene (reference sequence). V gave up 3 bases and J gave up 2 bases; unmatched junction bases: 3. This CDR3 has 14 residues. CDR3 DNA: TGCGCCAGCAGTGAAGGGGGCAGGAACTATGGCTACACCTTC. It translates to CASSEGGRNYGYTF.

In its sample, this clone was seen a few times. The chain has TRBV7-3 and TRBJ1-5; tentative D call: TRBD1 (6 bases). The V end lost 8 bases, the J end lost 3 bases, and 11 bases lay between the germline ends. The CDR3 covers 13 residues. The germline V gene encodes CDR1 SGHTA and CDR2 FQGTGA. CDR3 protein: CASSSGANQPQHF. Here the CDR3 DNA reads TGTGCCAGCTCGTCAGGGGCCAATCAGCCCCAGCATTTT.

The rearrangement joins TRBV7-8 to TRBJ1-4; 7 nucleotides match TRBD1. The germline V gene has CDR1 SGHVS and CDR2 FQNEAQ. The CDR3 extends over 13 amino acids. Germline trimming cut 5 bases from V and 6 bases from J; bases unmatched to any gene: 3. The CDR3 nucleotides are TGTGCCAGCAGCCTTACAGGGGATGAAAAACTGTTTTTT. Protein: CASSLTGDEKLFF.

The rearrangement joins TRBV19 to TRBJ1-6; 8 bases align to TRBD1. The germline gives CDR1 LNHDA, CDR2 SQIVND (reference sequence). Trimming removed 6 bases from V and 7 bases from J; junction bases left unmatched: 5. The CDR3 is 14 amino acids. The CDR3 here is CASREGDRNSPLHF. The DNA of the CDR3 is TGTGCCAGTAGAGAAGGGGACAGGAATTCACCCCTCCACTTT.

The rearrangement links TRBV24-1 to TRBJ2-1, with TRBD2 identical over 10 bases. The ends lost 1 base at V and 9 bases at J; junction bases unmatched: 8. This CDR3 region has 16 residues. From germline, CDR1 is KGHDR and CDR2 SFDVKD. CDR3 coding DNA: TGTGCCACCAGTGATTTCATAGCGGGGGGCCCCGGTGAGCAGTTCTTC. Encoded protein: CATSDFIAGGPGEQFF.

V is TRBV5-1 and J is TRBJ2-5; TRBD1 might be the D (6 bases). The V end lost 2 bases, the J end lost 5 bases, and 16 bases lay between the germline ends. Germline CDR1 is SGHRS and CDR2 is YFSETQ. The CDR3 has 15 residues. CDR3 protein: CASSFSSGVEETQYF. CDR3 coding DNA: TGCGCCAGCAGCTTTTCGTCAGGGGTAGAGGAGACCCAGTACTTC.

This chain uses TRBV10-2 with TRBJ1-1; 7 positions match TRBD1. From germline, CDR1 is WSHSY and CDR2 SAAADI. J was trimmed by 2 bases and V by 4 bases; bases with no gene match: 7. The CDR3 has 15 residues. This chain's CDR3 is CASSVRTGYNTEAFF. CDR3 bases: TGCGCCAGCAGTGTGCGGACAGGATACAACACTGAAGCTTTCTTT.